The 5 T cell receptor beta chains below were found in one sample sequenced in a study of shared clonotypes between healthy human individuals. Clones were read by immunoSEQ multiplex PCR, and TCRdb kept only the in-frame ones, dropping some. The sample lists about 500,000 clones; 75% to 80% were seen once. The source material was PBMCs. The receptors here all came from a woman aged 40-49 years in good health. Some clones in this sample may be carry-over from other donors' samples.

J is TRBJ2-5 and V is TRBV29-1, with unresolved D. Trimming removed 4 bases from V and 0 bases from J, with 3 bases in between. This CDR3 is 11 amino acids long. Germline V gene data show CDR1 as SQVTM and CDR2 as ANQGSEA. CDR3 loop: CSVVNQETQYF. The CDR3 DNA reads as TGCAGCGTTGTTAACCAAGAGACCCAGTACTTC.

The chain couples TRBV5-1 to TRBJ2-7, with D possibly matching TRBD1 (6 bases). V shed 0 bases and J shed 3 bases, with 13 bases lying between them. Germline V gene sequence: CDR1 SGHRS, CDR2 YFSETQ. This CDR3 is 15 amino acids long. CDR3 DNA: TGCGCCAGCAGCTTGGAGGACAGACGATACTACGAGCAGTACTTC. Translation gives CASSLEDRRYYEQYF.

V is TRBV5-1 and J is TRBJ2-7; D ambiguous. The germline V gene encodes CDR1 SGHRS and CDR2 YFSETQ. V was clipped by 0 bases and J by 4 bases, with 8 bases between them. This CDR3 spans 13 amino acids. CDR3 region: CASSLVPAYEQYF. CDR3 DNA sequence: TGCGCCAGCAGCTTGGTGCCCGCGTACGAGCAGTACTTC.

Comments on this clone: This probably arose from a read error, given a far larger clone one base away. The chain recombines TRBV28 with TRBJ2-2; D is ambiguous. The CDR3 spans 14 residues. Germline assignment: CDR1 MDHEN and CDR2 SYDVKM. In DNA form, the CDR3 reads TGTGCCAGCAGTTTTTTGGGTTACACCCGGGAGCTGTTTTTT. Protein sequence: CASSFLGYTRELFF.

This rearrangement joins TRBV15 to TRBJ2-3; 7 bases map to TRBD2. Germline CDR1 and CDR2: LNHNV and YYDKDF (reference sequence). The junction had 11 bases not matched to a gene; V was cut back by 1 base and J by 1 base. The CDR3 runs 18 residues. The CDR3 DNA follows: TGTGCCACCAGCAGAGGAATCGCAGGGAGGGTTGGCACAGATACGCAGTATTTT. Protein sequence: CATSRGIAGRVGTDTQYF.